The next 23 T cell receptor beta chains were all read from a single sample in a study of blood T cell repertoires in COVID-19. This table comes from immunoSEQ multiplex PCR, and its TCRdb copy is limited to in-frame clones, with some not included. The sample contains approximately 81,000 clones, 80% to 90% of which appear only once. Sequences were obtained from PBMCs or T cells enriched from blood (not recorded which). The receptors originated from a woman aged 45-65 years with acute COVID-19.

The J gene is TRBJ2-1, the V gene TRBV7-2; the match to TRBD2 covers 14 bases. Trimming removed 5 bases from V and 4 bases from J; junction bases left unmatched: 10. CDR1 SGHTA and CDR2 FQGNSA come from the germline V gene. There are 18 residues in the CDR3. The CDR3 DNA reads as TGTGCCAGCAGCCAGCGACCCGGGACTAGCGGGGGATACAATGAGCAGTTCTTC. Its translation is CASSQRPGTSGGYNEQFF.

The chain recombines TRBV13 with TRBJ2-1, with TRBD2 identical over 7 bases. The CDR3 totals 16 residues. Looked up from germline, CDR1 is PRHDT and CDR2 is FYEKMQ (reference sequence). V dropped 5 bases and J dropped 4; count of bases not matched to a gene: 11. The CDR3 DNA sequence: TGTGCCAGCAGCCACTCGGGCGTCGGGAGGTACAATGAGCAGTTCTTC. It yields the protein CASSHSGVGRYNEQFF.

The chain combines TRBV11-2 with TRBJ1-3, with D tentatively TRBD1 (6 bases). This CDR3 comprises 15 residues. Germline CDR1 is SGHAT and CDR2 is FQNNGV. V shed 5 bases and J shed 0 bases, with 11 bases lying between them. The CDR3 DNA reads TGTGCCAGCAGCCTACAGGGTTACTCTGGAAACACCATATATTTT. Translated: CASSLQGYSGNTIYF.

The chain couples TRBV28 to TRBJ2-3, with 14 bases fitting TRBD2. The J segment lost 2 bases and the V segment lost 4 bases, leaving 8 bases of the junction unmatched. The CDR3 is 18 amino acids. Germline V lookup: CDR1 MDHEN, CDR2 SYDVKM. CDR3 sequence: CASSSPGLAGGYTDTQYF. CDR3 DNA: TGTGCCAGCAGTTCCCCTGGACTAGCGGGAGGCTACACAGATACGCAGTATTTT.

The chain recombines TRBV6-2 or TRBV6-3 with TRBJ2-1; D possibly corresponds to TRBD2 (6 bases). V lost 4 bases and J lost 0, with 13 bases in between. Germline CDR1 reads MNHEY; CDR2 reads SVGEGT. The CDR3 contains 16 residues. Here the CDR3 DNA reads TGTGCCAGCAGTTCCTCCCAGACTAGCTCCTACAATGAGCAGTTCTTC. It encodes CASSSSQTSSYNEQFF.

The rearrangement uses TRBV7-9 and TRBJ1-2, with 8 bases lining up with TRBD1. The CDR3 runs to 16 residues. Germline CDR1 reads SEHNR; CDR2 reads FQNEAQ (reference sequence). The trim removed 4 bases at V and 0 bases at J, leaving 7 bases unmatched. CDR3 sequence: CASSSGQGAPNYGYTF. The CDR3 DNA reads TGTGCCAGCAGCTCGGGGCAGGGGGCCCCTAACTATGGCTACACCTTC.

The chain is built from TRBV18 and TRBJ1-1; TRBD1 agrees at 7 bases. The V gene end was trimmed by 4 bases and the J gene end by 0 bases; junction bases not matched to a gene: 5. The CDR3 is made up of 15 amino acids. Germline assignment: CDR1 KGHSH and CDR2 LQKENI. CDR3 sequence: CASSQMDRLNTEAFF. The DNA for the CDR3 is TGTGCCAGCTCACAGATGGACAGGCTGAACACTGAAGCTTTCTTT.

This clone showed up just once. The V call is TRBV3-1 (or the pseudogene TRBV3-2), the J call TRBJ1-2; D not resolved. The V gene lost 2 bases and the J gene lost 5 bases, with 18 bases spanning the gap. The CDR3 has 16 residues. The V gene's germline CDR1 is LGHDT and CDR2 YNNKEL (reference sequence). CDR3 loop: CASSQIGRGFNYGYTF. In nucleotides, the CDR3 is TGTGCCAGCAGCCAAATTGGCCGGGGATTCAATTATGGCTACACCTTC.

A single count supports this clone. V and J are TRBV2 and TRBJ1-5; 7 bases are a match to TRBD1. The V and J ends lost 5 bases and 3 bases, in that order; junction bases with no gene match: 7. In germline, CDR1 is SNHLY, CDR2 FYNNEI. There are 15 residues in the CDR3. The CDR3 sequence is CASSLGQYHNQPQHF. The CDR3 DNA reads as TGTGCCAGCAGTTTGGGACAGTATCACAATCAGCCCCAGCATTTT.

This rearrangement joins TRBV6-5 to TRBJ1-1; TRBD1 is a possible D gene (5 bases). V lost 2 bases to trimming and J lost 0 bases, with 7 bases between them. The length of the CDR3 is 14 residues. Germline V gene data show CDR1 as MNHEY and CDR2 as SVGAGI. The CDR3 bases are TGTGCCAGCAGTTACCAGGGCATGAACACTGAAGCTTTCTTT. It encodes CASSYQGMNTEAFF.

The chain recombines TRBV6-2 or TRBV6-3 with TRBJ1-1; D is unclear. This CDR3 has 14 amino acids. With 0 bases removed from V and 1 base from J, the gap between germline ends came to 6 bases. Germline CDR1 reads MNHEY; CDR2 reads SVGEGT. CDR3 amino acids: CASSYSEANTEAFF. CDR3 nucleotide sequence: TGTGCCAGCAGTTACTCGGAGGCGAACACTGAAGCTTTCTTT.

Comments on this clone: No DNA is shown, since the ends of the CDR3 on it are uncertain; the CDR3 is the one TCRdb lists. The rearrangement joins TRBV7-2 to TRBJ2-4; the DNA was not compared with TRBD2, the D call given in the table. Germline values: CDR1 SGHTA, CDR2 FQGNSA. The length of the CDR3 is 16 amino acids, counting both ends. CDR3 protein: CASSPPRISAKNIQYF.

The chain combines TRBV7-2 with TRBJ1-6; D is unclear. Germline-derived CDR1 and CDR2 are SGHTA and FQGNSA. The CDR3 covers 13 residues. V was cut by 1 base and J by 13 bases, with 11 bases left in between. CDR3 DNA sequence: TGTGCCAGCAGCTTAGGGGCTATAAGGCCCCTCCACTTT. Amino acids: CASSLGAIRPLHF.

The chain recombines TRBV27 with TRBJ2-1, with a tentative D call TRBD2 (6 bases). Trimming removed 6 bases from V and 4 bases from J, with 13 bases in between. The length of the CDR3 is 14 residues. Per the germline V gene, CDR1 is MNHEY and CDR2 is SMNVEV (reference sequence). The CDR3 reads CASRAGFLYNEQFF. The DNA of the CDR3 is TGTGCCAGCAGGGCGGGGTTTCTTTACAATGAGCAGTTCTTC.

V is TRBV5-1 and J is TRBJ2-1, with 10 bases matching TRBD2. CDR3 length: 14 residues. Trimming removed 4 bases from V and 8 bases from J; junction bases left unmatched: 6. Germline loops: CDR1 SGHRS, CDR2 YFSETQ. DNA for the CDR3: TGCGCCAGCAGCCAGCTAGCGGGAGAGTATGAGCAGTTCTTC. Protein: CASSQLAGEYEQFF.

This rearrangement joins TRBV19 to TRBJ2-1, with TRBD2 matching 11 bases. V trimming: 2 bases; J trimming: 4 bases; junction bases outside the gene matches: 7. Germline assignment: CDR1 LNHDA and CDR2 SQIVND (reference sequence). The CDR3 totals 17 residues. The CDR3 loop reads CASSINSGRGRYNEQFF. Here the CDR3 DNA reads TGTGCCAGTAGTATAAATAGCGGGAGGGGGAGGTACAATGAGCAGTTCTTC.

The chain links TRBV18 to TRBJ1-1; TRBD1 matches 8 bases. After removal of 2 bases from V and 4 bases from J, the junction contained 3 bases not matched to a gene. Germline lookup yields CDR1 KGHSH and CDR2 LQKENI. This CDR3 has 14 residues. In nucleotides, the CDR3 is TGTGCCAGCTCACCAGCCGACAGGGGCACTGAAGCTTTCTTT. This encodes CASSPADRGTEAFF.

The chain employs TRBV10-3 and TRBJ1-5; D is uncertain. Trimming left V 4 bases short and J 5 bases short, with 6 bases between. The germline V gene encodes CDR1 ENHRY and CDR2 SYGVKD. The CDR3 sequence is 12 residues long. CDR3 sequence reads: CAISAEDQPQHF. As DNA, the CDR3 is TGTGCCATCAGTGCAGAGGATCAGCCCCAGCATTTT.

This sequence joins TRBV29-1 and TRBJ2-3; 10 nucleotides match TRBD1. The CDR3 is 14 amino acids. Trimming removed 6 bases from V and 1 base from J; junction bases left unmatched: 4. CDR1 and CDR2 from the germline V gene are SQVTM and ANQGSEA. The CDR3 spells CSVSGTGGTDTQYF. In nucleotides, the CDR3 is TGCAGCGTCTCTGGGACAGGGGGCACAGATACGCAGTATTTT.

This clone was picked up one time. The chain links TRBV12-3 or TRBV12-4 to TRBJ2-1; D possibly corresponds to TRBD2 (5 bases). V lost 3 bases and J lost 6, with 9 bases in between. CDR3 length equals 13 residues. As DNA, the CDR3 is TGTGCCAGCAGTTTGGCTAGCAGCAATGAGCAGTTCTTC. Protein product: CASSLASSNEQFF.

The CDR3 spells CASSQDRGLSYGYTF. Written as DNA, the CDR3 is TGCGCCAGCAGCCAAGATAGGGGGCTTAGCTATGGCTACACCTTC. V is TRBV4-1 and J is TRBJ1-2; 7 nucleotides align to TRBD1. J gave up 4 bases and V 0 bases, and 5 bases lay outside the gene matches. The CDR3 runs 15 residues. Germline loops: CDR1 MGHRA, CDR2 YSYEKL.

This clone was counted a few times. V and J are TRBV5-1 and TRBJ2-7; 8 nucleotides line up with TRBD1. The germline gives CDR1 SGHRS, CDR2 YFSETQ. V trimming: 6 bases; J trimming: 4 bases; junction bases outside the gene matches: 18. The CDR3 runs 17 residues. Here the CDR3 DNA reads TGCGCCAGCAACGGGGGCGCAGGGGGCTCCCTCCGTTACGAGCAGTACTTC. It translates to CASNGGAGGSLRYEQYF.

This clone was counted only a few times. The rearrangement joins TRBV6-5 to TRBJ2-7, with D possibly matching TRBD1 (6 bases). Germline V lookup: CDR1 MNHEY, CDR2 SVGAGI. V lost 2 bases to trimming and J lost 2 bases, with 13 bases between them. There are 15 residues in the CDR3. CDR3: CASSYRQGRAYEQYF. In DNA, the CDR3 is TGTGCCAGCAGTTACCGGCAGGGGCGAGCCTACGAGCAGTACTTC.